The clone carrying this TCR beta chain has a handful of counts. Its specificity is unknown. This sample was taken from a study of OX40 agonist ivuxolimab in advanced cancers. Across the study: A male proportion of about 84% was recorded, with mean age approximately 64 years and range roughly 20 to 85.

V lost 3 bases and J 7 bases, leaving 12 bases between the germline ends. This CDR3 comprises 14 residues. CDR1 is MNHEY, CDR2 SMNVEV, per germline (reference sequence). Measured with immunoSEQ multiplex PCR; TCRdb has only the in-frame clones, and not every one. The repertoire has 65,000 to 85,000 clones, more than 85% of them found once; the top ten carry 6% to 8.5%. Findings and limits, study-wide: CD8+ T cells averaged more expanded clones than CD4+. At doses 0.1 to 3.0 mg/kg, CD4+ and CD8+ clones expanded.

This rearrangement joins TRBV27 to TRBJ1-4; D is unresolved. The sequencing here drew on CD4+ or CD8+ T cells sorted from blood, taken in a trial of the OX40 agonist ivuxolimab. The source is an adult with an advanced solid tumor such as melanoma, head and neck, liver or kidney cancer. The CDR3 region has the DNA TGTGCCAGCAGTTTCGCCTTTCGGAGTGAAAAACTGTTTTTT. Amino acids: CASSFAFRSEKLFF.